Listed here are 20 T cell receptor beta chains from one sample, sequenced in a study of tumor-infiltrating lymphocytes in primary liver carcinoma. Scientists recovered RNA and DNA together from about 21-30 mg of unsorted bulk tissue. Starting material of roughly 0.45 ug total RNA yielded TCR beta cDNA via a constant-region primer. ARM-PCR, slightly modified, supplied the TCR beta libraries through three nested multiplex PCR rounds. With TRBV1-TRBV30 forward primers and a C-beta reverse primer, the first two PCR rounds were run for approximately 9 cycles each. MiXCR, applied by TCRdb to the multiplex PCR reads, yields one record per CDR3 protein. The sample lists fewer than 150,000 distinct CDR3 sequences; about 68% were seen once. Input material: liver tumor tissue from sampling region 1. Subset reported: tumor region T1, superior pole. Every receptor here comes from a woman aged 55-75 years with primary liver carcinoma and hepatitis B virus infection.

Details on this clonotype: The junction shows a germline mismatch at one end, possibly a read error. The chain combines TRBV19 with TRBJ1-5; D is ambiguous. CDR1 is LNHDA, CDR2 SQIVND, per germline (reference sequence). The CDR3 spans 13 residues. As DNA, the CDR3 is TGTGGCAGTAAGTTGACTCTCAATCAGCCCCAGCATTTT. It yields the protein CGSKLTLNQPQHF.

The chain couples TRBV28 to TRBJ2-7, with 7 bases aligning to TRBD1. V was pared by 8 bases and J by 2 bases, with 3 bases of the junction left unmatched. Germline lookup yields CDR1 MDHEN and CDR2 SYDVKM. The CDR3 has 12 amino acids. CDR3 amino acids: CASDTGAYEQYF. CDR3 coding DNA: TGTGCCAGCGATACAGGGGCCTACGAGCAGTACTTC.

As to this clonotype: At one end the junction does not follow the germline gene, possibly because of a read error. The chain combines TRBV11-2 with TRBJ2-5; the D is unclear. Germline CDR1 is SGHAT and CDR2 is FQNNGV. The CDR3 consists of 14 residues. For the CDR3, the DNA is TGTACCAGCAGCTTAGTCTCTAGCCAAGAGACCCAGTACTTC. Translated, it gives CTSSLVSSQETQYF.

The V gene is TRBV11-2, the J gene TRBJ2-7, with 10 bases matching TRBD2. From germline, CDR1 is SGHAT and CDR2 FQNNGV. The CDR3 runs to 15 residues. V lost 6 bases and J lost 4; bases outside the gene matches: 9. Here the CDR3 reads CASRRTGLAVYEQYF. CDR3 DNA: TGTGCCAGCAGGCGTACCGGACTAGCGGTTTACGAGCAGTACTTC.

In the case of this clonotype: Possible read error: a much larger clone is one base away. The conserved phenylalanine or tryptophan normally closing the CDR3 is absent here, so this likely arose from a read error. This chain links TRBV29-1 with TRBJ2-3; TRBD2 matches at 7 bases. V lost 5 bases, J lost 8 bases, and 16 bases stayed unmatched. The CDR3 sequence is 15 residues long. Per germline, CDR1 SQVTM and CDR2 ANQGSEA. The CDR3: CSVTLTPQPGGTQYY. The CDR3 DNA reads TGCAGCGTTACACTTACCCCGCAGCCGGGGGGTACGCAGTATTAT.

The chain links TRBV24-1 to TRBJ2-5; 7 bases fit TRBD2. CDR1 is KGHDR and CDR2 is SFDVKD in the germline V gene. J was trimmed by 5 bases and V by 1 base; bases with no gene match: 9. CDR3 length: 16 residues. As DNA, the CDR3 is TGTGCCACCAGTGATTTCCAGTGGGAGGGCCGGGAGACCCAGTACTTC. Its protein is CATSDFQWEGRETQYF.

The chain couples TRBV20-1 to TRBJ2-7; 10 nucleotides align to TRBD2. With V trimmed by 1 base and J by 6 bases, 6 bases remained unmatched. Germline loops: CDR1 DFQATT, CDR2 SNEGSKA (reference sequence). This CDR3 is built from 14 residues. The CDR3 DNA reads TGCAGTGCTAGAGGGCTAGCGGGAGATGTCGAGCAGTACTTC. As protein: CSARGLAGDVEQYF.

Points on this clonotype: An end of the junction differs from the germline gene, which may be a read error. This rearrangement joins TRBV10-3 to TRBJ2-5; possibly TRBD2 for D (6 bases). The V gene's germline CDR1 is ENHRY and CDR2 SYGVKD. There are 13 residues in the CDR3. CDR3 bases: TGTGCTATCAGTGCGGGGATTGAAGAGACCCAGTACTTC. Amino acid sequence: CAISAGIEETQYF.

This clonotype was seen at least ten times. The CDR3: CSVEGETGAQETQYF. DNA of the CDR3: TGCAGCGTTGAAGGGGAGACAGGGGCACAAGAGACCCAGTACTTC. The rearrangement links TRBV29-1 to TRBJ2-5; 8 nucleotides agree with TRBD1. With 1 base clipped from V and 2 bases from J, the junction kept 6 bases outside the gene matches. The CDR3 extends over 15 amino acids. CDR1 and CDR2 from the germline V gene are SQVTM and ANQGSEA. Filled out from reference TRBV29-1 and TRBJ2-5, the complete variable domain reads SAVISQKPSRDICQRGTSLTIQCQVDSQVTMMFWYRQQPGQSLTLIATANQGSEATYESGFVIDKFPISRPNLTFSTLTVSNMSPEDSSIYLCSVEGETGAQETQYFGPGTRLLVL.

The chain joins TRBV11-1 to TRBJ2-3; D remains unclear. The CDR3 extends over 14 amino acids. Trimming shortened V by 3 bases and J by 8 bases, and 15 bases separated the two germline ends. Germline lookup yields CDR1 SGHAT and CDR2 FQDESV (reference sequence). The CDR3 sequence is CASSFMVVSGTQYF. The DNA for the CDR3 is TGTGCCAGCAGCTTCATGGTAGTGAGTGGTACGCAGTATTTT. The complete variable domain, with remaining parts taken from reference TRBV11-1 and TRBJ2-3, reads EAEVAQSPRYKITEKSQAVAFWCDPISGHATLYWYRQILGQGPELLVQFQDESVVDDSQLPKDRFSAERLKGVDSTLKIQPAELGDSAMYLCASSFMVVSGTQYFGPGTRLTVL.

As for this clonotype: No conserved phenylalanine or tryptophan is present at the end of the CDR3, so a read error is the likely explanation. This chain links TRBV29-1 with TRBJ2-3; perhaps D is TRBD1 or TRBD2 (5 bases each). CDR3 length: 12 residues. The V gene lost 6 bases and the J gene lost 0 bases, with 7 bases spanning the gap. In germline, CDR1 is SQVTM, CDR2 ANQGSEA. CDR3 bases: TGCAGCGTGGGGGATAGCACAGATACGCAGTATCTT. Translated: CSVGDSTDTQYL.

This clonotype was detected a few times. This sequence joins TRBV5-8 and TRBJ2-7, with D perhaps given as TRBD1 or TRBD2 (5 bases each). Germline CDR1 SGHTS, CDR2 YDEGEE. This CDR3 has 13 amino acids. Trimming took 5 bases from V and 0 from J, leaving 9 bases between them. The CDR3 DNA reads as TGTGCCAGCAGGGGGGTCGGCTCCTACGAGCAGTACTTC. Translating it yields CASRGVGSYEQYF.

On this clonotype itself: This may be a read error: a much more frequent sequence differs by one nucleotide. This chain links TRBV12-3 or TRBV12-4 with TRBJ2-7; 7 bases are a match to TRBD1. V dropped 4 bases and J dropped 7; count of bases not matched to a gene: 10. The CDR3 is 14 residues long. The CDR3 sequence is CASSSQTGWSEQYF. CDR3 bases: TGTGCCAGCAGTTCCCAGACAGGGTGGAGTGAGCAGTACTTC.

The chain carries TRBV11-1 and TRBJ2-2; no reliable D call. This CDR3 has 12 amino acids. Trimming removed 7 bases at V and 5 bases at J, with 8 bases between. Germline CDR1 and CDR2: SGHAT and FQDESV (reference sequence). The CDR3 loop reads CASNSGTGELFF. CDR3 bases: TGTGCCAGCAACTCCGGAACCGGGGAGCTGTTTTTT.

The chain joins TRBV7-9 to TRBJ2-7; 10 nucleotides agree with TRBD1. V lost 5 bases, J lost 5 bases, and 9 bases stayed unmatched. The CDR3 loop spans 15 amino acids. Germline loops: CDR1 SEHNR, CDR2 FQNEAQ (reference sequence). In DNA form, the CDR3 reads TGTGCCAGCAGCCTCGGACAGGGGGATTTCCACGAGCAGTACTTC. This translates into CASSLGQGDFHEQYF. Based on the CDR3 plus reference TRBV7-9 and TRBJ2-7, the full variable domain is DTGVSQNPRHKITKRGQNVTFRCDPISEHNRLYWYRQTLGQGPEFLTYFQNEAQLEKSRLLSDRFSAERPKGSFSTLEIQRTEQGDSAMYLCASSLGQGDFHEQYFGPGTRLTVT.

This clonotype was counted only a few times. The V call is TRBV5-6, the J call TRBJ2-2, with D unclear. This CDR3 is built from 14 residues. In germline, CDR1 is SGHDT, CDR2 YYEEEE. V was trimmed by 0 bases and J by 1 base, leaving 4 bases between them. The CDR3 reads CASSLGRNTGELFF. The CDR3 DNA is TGTGCCAGCAGCTTGGGTAGGAACACCGGGGAGCTGTTTTTT.

As concerns this clonotype: At one end the junction does not follow the germline gene, possibly because of a read error. This chain links TRBV29-1 with TRBJ2-1; D gene uncertain. The CDR3 loop spans 13 amino acids. The germline gives CDR1 SQVTM, CDR2 ANQGSEA. The CDR3 DNA reads TGCAGCGTTGCAGAACCAACGCGGAATGAGAAGTTCTTC. It yields the protein CSVAEPTRNEKFF.

The chain is built from TRBV11-3 and TRBJ2-3, with D possibly being TRBD1 (5 bases). The CDR3 runs to 15 residues. Germline CDR1 is SGHNT and CDR2 is YENEEA. Trimming pared 9 bases from V and 2 bases from J, leaving 18 bases between. CDR3 DNA sequence: TGTGCCAGTATCTTAGTTGCCAGGGCCACAGATACGCAGTATTTT. This codes for CASILVARATDTQYF.

J is TRBJ2-5 and V is TRBV5-4; 10 bases map to TRBD1. Germline trimming cut 4 bases from V and 7 bases from J; bases unmatched to any gene: 7. The CDR3 has 14 residues. Germline-derived CDR1 and CDR2 are SGHNT and YYREEE (reference sequence). CDR3 nucleotides: TGTGCCAGCAGCACGGGACAGGGGATATGGACCCAGTACTTC. It is translated as CASSTGQGIWTQYF.

As to this clonotype: A read error may explain this, as a much larger clone is one base away. V usage is TRBV10-3 and J usage is TRBJ2-3; the D gene could be TRBD1 or TRBD2 (6 bases each). CDR1 and CDR2 from the germline V gene are ENHRY and SYGVKD. The CDR3 extends over 15 amino acids. Trimming left V 3 bases short and J 6 bases short, with 16 bases between. Here the CDR3 DNA reads TGTGCCATCAGTGACGCGGGACATGTGGGGGATACGCAGTATTTT. As protein: CAISDAGHVGDTQYF.